Detailed here is one TCR beta chain. Its antigen remains unknown. Germline and junction disagree at one end, which may indicate a read error. Two-round multiplex PCR amplified TCR beta CDR3 from genomic DNA. Specific primers for each TRBV and TRBJ gene were what first-round PCR used. TCRdb used MiXCR to reprocess the multiplex PCR reads, holding one entry per CDR3 protein. This repertoire shows some 36,000 distinct CDR3 sequences, roughly a quarter found once; its top ten account for 25% to 30%. The entry originates in a study of prognosis after radiotherapy for stage I lung cancer. Study-wide context: Patients were approximately 14 men and 6 or 7 women aged about 53 to 84, median around 68 years. Whole-study findings and limits: The median unique TCR clone count dropped from roughly 9,900 to 7,200 after stereotactic body radiation therapy. Between patients with and without metastases, TRBV and TRBJ gene usage reportedly differed. It was not determined whether the expanded TCR clones were tumor-specific.

The source was PBMCs, collected before or after stereotactic body radiation therapy (not recorded which). The sequence was collected from a donor over 45 with non-small cell lung cancer.

CDR3 region: CASSWDREETQYF. CDR3 nucleotide sequence: TGTGCTAGCAGCTGGGACAGGGAAGAGACCCAGTACTTC. This rearrangement joins TRBV7-7 to TRBJ2-5, with 9 bases that match TRBD1. The CDR3 contains 13 residues. The germline CDR1 and CDR2 sequences are SSHAT and FNYEAQ (reference sequence).